This T cell receptor beta chain stems from a study of blood T cell repertoires in COVID-19. Germline CDR1 reads DFQATT; CDR2 reads SNEGSKA (reference sequence). This CDR3 has 14 residues. The V segment lost 3 bases and the J segment 6 bases; nucleotides outside the gene matches: 2. Assay used: immunoSEQ multiplex PCR; TCRdb lists only in-frame clones, some missing. Among about 200,000 clones listed, around 80% were seen once. The receptor was derived from a woman in her seventies with acute or convalescent COVID-19. The chain carries TRBV20-1 and TRBJ2-1; TRBD2 agrees at 13 bases. The sequenced sample was peripheral blood. CDR3 region: CSASGLAGVNEQFF. In DNA, the CDR3 is TGCAGTGCTAGTGGACTAGCGGGAGTCAATGAGCAGTTCTTC.